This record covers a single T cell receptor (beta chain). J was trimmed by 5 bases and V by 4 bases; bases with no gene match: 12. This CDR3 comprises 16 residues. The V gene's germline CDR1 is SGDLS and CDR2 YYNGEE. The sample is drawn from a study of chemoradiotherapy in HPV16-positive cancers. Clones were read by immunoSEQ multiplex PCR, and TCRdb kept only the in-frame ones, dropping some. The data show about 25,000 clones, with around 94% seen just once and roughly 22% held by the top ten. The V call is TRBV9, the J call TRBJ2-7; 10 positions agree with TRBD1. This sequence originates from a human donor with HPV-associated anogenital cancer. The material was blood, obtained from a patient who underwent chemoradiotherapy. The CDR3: CASSPRSSGTGDEQYF. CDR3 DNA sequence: TGTGCCAGCAGCCCTCGTAGTAGCGGGACAGGGGACGAGCAGTACTTC.